These T cell receptor beta chains were read from a single sample in a study of STAT5B mutations in CD4+ large granular lymphocyte leukemia. Assay: immunoSEQ multiplex PCR; the TCRdb copy retains only in-frame clones and omits some. The profile shows around 30,000 clones, about 74% of them singletons. Sequenced material: CD4+ T cells from blood buffy coats. These receptors came from a human donor in good health. Each CDR3 is given with its conserved first and last residue. The D gene is left open where the match is weak. Size is omitted from some rows. Given values are once, few, many or a class for expanded clones.

D gene	V gene	clone size	CDR3 length	J gene	CDR3 DNA	CDR3 protein
TRBD1	TRBV7-7	-	14	TRBJ2-3	TGTGCTAGCAGCCTAGGGACAGGGCCAGATACGCAGTATTTT	CASSLGTGPDTQYF
-	TRBV4-1	-	15	TRBJ2-7	TGCGCCAGCAGCCCCGCGGGGAGGCCCTCCTACGAGCAGTACTTC	CASSPAGRPSYEQYF
TRBD2	TRBV11-1	-	15	TRBJ2-7	TGTGCCAGCAGCAAACGAGCAGCGGGAGTGGGCGAGCAGTACTTC	CASSKRAAGVGEQYF
-	TRBV7-3	-	15	TRBJ2-1	TGTGCCAGCAGCTTAATGGGCGGGACCGGCAATGAGCAGTTCTTC	CASSLMGGTGNEQFF
TRBD1	TRBV11-2	-	17	TRBJ2-5	TGTGCCAGCAGCTTGGGGACAGGGGGATCGAGCAGAGAGACCCAGTACTTC	CASSLGTGGSSRETQYF
-	TRBV7-9	-	12	TRBJ1-1	TGTGCCAGCAGCCCGCAGAACACTGAAGCTTTCTTT	CASSPQNTEAFF
-	TRBV19	-	13	TRBJ2-3	TGTGCCAGTACGGAACAGCAGACAGATACGCAGTATTTT	CASTEQQTDTQYF
-	TRBV6-5	-	13	TRBJ1-5	TGTGCCAGCAGTTCACAGGGCCCGGGGCCCCAGCATTTT	CASSSQGPGPQHF
-	TRBV6-1	-	11	TRBJ1-2	TGTGCCACCACAGTTCGTGATGGCTACACCTTC	CATTVRDGYTF
TRBD1	TRBV4-2	-	15	TRBJ1-2	TGTGCCAGCAGCCAAGAACGGACAGGCCGATATGGCTACACCTTC	CASSQERTGRYGYTF
-	TRBV7-2	-	15	TRBJ1-5	TGTGCCAGCAGCTTAGCTAGCGGGGTTGGTCAGCCCCAGCATTTT	CASSLASGVGQPQHF
-	TRBV5-4	-	11	TRBJ2-2	TGTGCCAGCAGCTCCCCCGGGGAGCTGTTTTTT	CASSSPGELFF
-	TRBV5-1	few	14	TRBJ2-1	TGCGCCAGCAGCCCGCAGGGTGGGTACAATGAGCAGTTCTTC	CASSPQGGYNEQFF
-	TRBV11-2	-	12	TRBJ2-1	TGTGCCAGCAGCTTAGATCGAAATGAGCAGTTCTTC	CASSLDRNEQFF
TRBD1	TRBV27	-	15	TRBJ2-5	TGTGCCAGCAGTTCCCGGACAGGGGGCGCGGAGACCCAGTACTTC	CASSSRTGGAETQYF
-	TRBV29-1	once	14	TRBJ1-4	TGCAGCGTTGAACGGGTGGGGGCTGAGGAAAAACTGTTTTTT	CSVERVGAEEKLFF
-	TRBV4-3	-	15	TRBJ2-5	TGCGCCAGCAGCCAAGAGAGTCAGCGCCAAGAGACCCAGTACTTC	CASSQESQRQETQYF
-	TRBV19	-	13	TRBJ2-3	TGTGCCAGTAGTCAGGGTACGGGAGATACGCAGTATTTT	CASSQGTGDTQYF
-	TRBV4-2	-	17	TRBJ2-1	TGTGCCAGCAGCCAAGGAGGGACTTCCCCGCACCACAATGAGCAGTTCTTC	CASSQGGTSPHHNEQFF
-	TRBV29-1	-	15	TRBJ2-3	TGCAGCGTTGACGTGCGTACAGGAGGCACAGATACGCAGTATTTT	CSVDVRTGGTDTQYF
-	TRBV6-5	-	15	TRBJ1-5	TGTGCCAGCAGTTACTCGAGACTTTACAATCAGCCCCAGCATTTT	CASSYSRLYNQPQHF
TRBD1	TRBV19	-	15	TRBJ1-1	TGTGCCGCCATGGGACAGGACAGGGGAAACACTGAAGCTTTCTTT	CAAMGQDRGNTEAFF
TRBD2	TRBV5-1	-	16	TRBJ2-7	TGCGCCAGCAGCATCGGGGGGGGAGTCCGAACCTACGAGCAGTACTTC	CASSIGGGVRTYEQYF
-	TRBV6-1	few	14	TRBJ1-5	TGTGCCAGCAGTACACGTCACGAGAGACAGCCCCAGCATTTT	CASSTRHERQPQHF
-	TRBV19	-	17	TRBJ2-3	TGTGCCAGTAGTAAACTAGAGAGGTTAGTCATGGGAGATACGCAGTATTTT	CASSKLERLVMGDTQYF
-	TRBV7-8	once	16	TRBJ2-7	TGTGCCAGCAGCTGGGTGGGCGGAAAAAGATCCTACGAGCAGTACTTC	CASSWVGGKRSYEQYF
-	TRBV4-3	-	13	TRBJ1-2	TGCGCCAGCAGCCAAGAATGGGGGAGAGGCTACACCTTC	CASSQEWGRGYTF
-	TRBV7-6	-	15	TRBJ2-3	TGTGCCAGCAGCTTGGTGGTCAGGGGCTCAGATACGCAGTATTTT	CASSLVVRGSDTQYF
-	TRBV5-1	once	14	TRBJ2-2	TGCGCCAGCAGCTTTACCCGATCGGCCGGGGAGCTGTTTTTT	CASSFTRSAGELFF
-	TRBV5-1	-	12	TRBJ2-3	TGCGCCAGCAGTCAGTCCCTAGATACGCAGTATTTT	CASSQSLDTQYF
TRBD2	TRBV5-1	-	15	TRBJ2-1	TGCGCCAGCAGCTCCCGCGGGGGGGCCGGTGCTGAGCAGTTCTTC	CASSSRGGAGAEQFF
-	TRBV29-1	-	12	TRBJ2-1	TGCAGCGCTGCCCCCGCCTACAATGAGCAGTTCTTC	CSAAPAYNEQFF
-	TRBV15	-	19	TRBJ2-5	TGTGCCACCAGCAGAGATCTTATAGGGCGGATAAAATCCCAAGAGACCCAGTACTTC	CATSRDLIGRIKSQETQYF
TRBD2	TRBV7-9	-	15	TRBJ2-3	TGTGCCAGCAGCTTCGGCGGGGGGAAAACAGATACGCAGTATTTT	CASSFGGGKTDTQYF
TRBD1	TRBV2	-	15	TRBJ1-1	TGTGCCAGCAGTGAACAGCAGGGGGTTGGTTCTGAAGCTTTCTTT	CASSEQQGVGSEAFF
-	TRBV19	-	13	TRBJ1-2	TGTGCCAGTAGCCCAGCCTCGGGCTATGGCTACACCTTC	CASSPASGYGYTF
-	TRBV29-1	-	14	TRBJ2-7	TGCAGCGGGAAAGGCGGCGAAACGCCTGTCGAGCAGTACTTC	CSGKGGETPVEQYF
-	TRBV6-1	few	15	TRBJ1-2	TGTGCCAGCAGTGAAGCACGGGCGGTAGGCTATGGCTACACCTTC	CASSEARAVGYGYTF
-	TRBV28	few	12	TRBJ2-7	TGTGCCAGCAGTTCGCCCTTGGACGAGCAGTACTTC	CASSSPLDEQYF
TRBD2	TRBV30	-	14	TRBJ2-7	TGTGCCTGGAGTAAACTAGCGGGGAACTACGAGCAGTACTTC	CAWSKLAGNYEQYF